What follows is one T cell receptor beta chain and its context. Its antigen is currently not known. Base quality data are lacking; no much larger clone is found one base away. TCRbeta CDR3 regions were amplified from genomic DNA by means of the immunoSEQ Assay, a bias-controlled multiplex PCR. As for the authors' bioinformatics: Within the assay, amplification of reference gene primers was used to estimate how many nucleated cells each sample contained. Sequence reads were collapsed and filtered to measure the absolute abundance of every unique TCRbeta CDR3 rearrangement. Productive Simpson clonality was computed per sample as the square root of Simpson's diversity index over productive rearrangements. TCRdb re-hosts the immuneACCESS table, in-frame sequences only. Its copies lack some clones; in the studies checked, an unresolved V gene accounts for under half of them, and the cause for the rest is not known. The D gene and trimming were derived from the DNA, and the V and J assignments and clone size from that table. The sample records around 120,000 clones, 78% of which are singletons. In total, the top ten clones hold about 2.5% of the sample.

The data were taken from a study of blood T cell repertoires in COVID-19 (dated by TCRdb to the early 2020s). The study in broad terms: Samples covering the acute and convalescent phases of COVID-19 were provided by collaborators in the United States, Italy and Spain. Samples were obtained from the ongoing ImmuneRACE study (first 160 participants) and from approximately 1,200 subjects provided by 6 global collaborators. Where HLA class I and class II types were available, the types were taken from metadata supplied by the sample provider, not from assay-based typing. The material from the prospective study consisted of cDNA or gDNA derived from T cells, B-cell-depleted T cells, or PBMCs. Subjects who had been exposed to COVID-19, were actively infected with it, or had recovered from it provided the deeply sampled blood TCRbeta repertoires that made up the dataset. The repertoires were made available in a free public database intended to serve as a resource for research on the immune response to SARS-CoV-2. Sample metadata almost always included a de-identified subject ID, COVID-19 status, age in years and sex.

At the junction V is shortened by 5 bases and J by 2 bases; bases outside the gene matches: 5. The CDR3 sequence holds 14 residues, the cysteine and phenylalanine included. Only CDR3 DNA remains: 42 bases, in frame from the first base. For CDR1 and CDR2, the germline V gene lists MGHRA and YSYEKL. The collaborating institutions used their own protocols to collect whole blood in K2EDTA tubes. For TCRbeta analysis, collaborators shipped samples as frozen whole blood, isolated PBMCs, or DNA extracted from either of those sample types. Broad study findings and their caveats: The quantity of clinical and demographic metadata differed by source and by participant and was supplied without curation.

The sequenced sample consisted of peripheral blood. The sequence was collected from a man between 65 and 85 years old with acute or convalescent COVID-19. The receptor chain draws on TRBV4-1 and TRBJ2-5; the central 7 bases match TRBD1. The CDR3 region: CASSKQGIQETQYF. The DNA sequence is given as TGCGCCAGCAGCAAACAGGGGATACAAGAGACCCAGTACTTC.